Sequencing of this T cell receptor beta chain was carried out in a study of T cells after yellow fever vaccination. One entry per CDR3 protein results from TCRdb running MiXCR on the 5' RACE reads. Counted here are 450,000 to 550,000 distinct CDR3 sequences, less than 25% occurring once; the ten biggest clones make up 15% to 20%. From germline, CDR1 is LNHDA and CDR2 SQIVND (reference sequence). With 1 base clipped from V and 4 bases from J, the junction kept 5 bases outside the gene matches. The CDR3 covers 15 residues. V is TRBV19 and J is TRBJ2-5; 8 nucleotides agree with TRBD1. This specimen was PBMCs, taken 21 days after the first yellow fever vaccination. This sequence originates from a man aged 18 to 30 who received the YFV17D yellow fever vaccine. The CDR3, as DNA: TGTGCCAGTAGTATAGCCACGACAGGGGTAGAGACCCAGTACTTC. This gives the protein CASSIATTGVETQYF.